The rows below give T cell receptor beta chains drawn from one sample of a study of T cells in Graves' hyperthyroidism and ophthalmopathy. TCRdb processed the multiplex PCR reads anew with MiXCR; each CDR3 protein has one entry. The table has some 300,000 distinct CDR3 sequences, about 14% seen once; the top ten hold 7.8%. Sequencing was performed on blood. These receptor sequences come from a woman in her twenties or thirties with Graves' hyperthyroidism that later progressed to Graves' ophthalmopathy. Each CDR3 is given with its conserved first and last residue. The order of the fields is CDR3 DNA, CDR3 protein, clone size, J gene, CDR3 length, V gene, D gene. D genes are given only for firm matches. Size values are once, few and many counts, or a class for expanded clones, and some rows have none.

CDR3 DNA: TGTGCCAGCAGTCCCAGATGGAGGTCCTCCTTTTCCTACGAGCAGTACTTC
CDR3 protein: CASSPRWRSSFSYEQYF
clone size: many
J gene: TRBJ2-7
CDR3 length: 17
V gene: TRBV28
D gene: NA

CDR3 DNA: TGTGCCAGCAGTGAAGTAGGAGTCTCTGGAAACACCATATATTTT
CDR3 protein: CASSEVGVSGNTIYF
clone size: many
J gene: TRBJ1-3
CDR3 length: 15
V gene: TRBV2
D gene: NA

CDR3 DNA: TGTGCCAGCAGATTCAGACTAGCGAATTCCCATGAGCAGTTCTTC
CDR3 protein: CASRFRLANSHEQFF
clone size: many
J gene: TRBJ2-1
CDR3 length: 15
V gene: TRBV13
D gene: TRBD2

CDR3 DNA: TGTGCCAGCAGCCAGGACGGGAGCTCCTACGAGCAGTACTTC
CDR3 protein: CASSQDGSSYEQYF
clone size: many
J gene: TRBJ2-7
CDR3 length: 14
V gene: TRBV7-3
D gene: NA

CDR3 DNA: TGTGCCAGCAGTCCCGGGGGGCAGGGAGATGAGCAGTTCTTC
CDR3 protein: CASSPGGQGDEQFF
clone size: NA
J gene: TRBJ2-1
CDR3 length: 14
V gene: TRBV27
D gene: NA

CDR3 DNA: TGTGCCAGCAGCTCCGGCCAGGAAAGTAAGTACGAGCAGTACTTC
CDR3 protein: CASSSGQESKYEQYF
clone size: many
J gene: TRBJ2-7
CDR3 length: 15
V gene: TRBV7-9
D gene: NA

CDR3 DNA: TGCGCCAGCAGCCAAGATGGTACTAGCAATCAGCCCCAGCATTTT
CDR3 protein: CASSQDGTSNQPQHF
clone size: NA
J gene: TRBJ1-5
CDR3 length: 15
V gene: TRBV4-1
D gene: NA

CDR3 DNA: TGTGCCAGCAGCACCTATAGCGGGAGCTCCTACAATGAGCAGTTCTTC
CDR3 protein: CASSTYSGSSYNEQFF
clone size: many
J gene: TRBJ2-1
CDR3 length: 16
V gene: TRBV11-2
D gene: TRBD2

CDR3 DNA: TGTGCCAGCAGTTCCAGGAGGGGCCGCTCTGGGGCCAACGTCCTGACTTTC
CDR3 protein: CASSSRRGRSGANVLTF
clone size: many
J gene: TRBJ2-6
CDR3 length: 17
V gene: TRBV28
D gene: NA

CDR3 DNA: TGTGCCAGCAGTTACGGGGCAGATAATCAGCCCCAGCATTTT
CDR3 protein: CASSYGADNQPQHF
clone size: few
J gene: TRBJ1-5
CDR3 length: 14
V gene: TRBV6-2/TRBV6-3
D gene: NA

CDR3 DNA: TGTGCCAGCAGGCTGACTAGCGGGGATTACAATGAGCAGTTCTTC
CDR3 protein: CASRLTSGDYNEQFF
clone size: many
J gene: TRBJ2-1
CDR3 length: 15
V gene: TRBV12-3/TRBV12-4
D gene: TRBD2

CDR3 DNA: TGCAGTGCTAAGGGCAGGGACAATCTTTTTAGGGTGAACACTGAAGCTTTCTTT
CDR3 protein: CSAKGRDNLFRVNTEAFF
clone size: many
J gene: TRBJ1-1
CDR3 length: 18
V gene: TRBV20-1
D gene: NA

CDR3 DNA: TGTGCCAGCCGATCAGTGGGGGTTGGAGAGGCCCAGTACTTC
CDR3 protein: CASRSVGVGEAQYF
clone size: few
J gene: TRBJ2-5
CDR3 length: 14
V gene: TRBV27
D gene: NA

CDR3 DNA: TGTGCCATCAGCGCAACCCTCGGGAGGGCCGATGAGCAGTTCTTC
CDR3 protein: CAISATLGRADEQFF
clone size: NA
J gene: TRBJ2-1
CDR3 length: 15
V gene: TRBV10-3
D gene: TRBD2

CDR3 DNA: TGTGCCAGCAGTTTAACACTAGCGGGATCCAACGAGCAGTACTTC
CDR3 protein: CASSLTLAGSNEQYF
clone size: many
J gene: TRBJ2-7
CDR3 length: 15
V gene: TRBV28
D gene: TRBD2

CDR3 DNA: TGTGCCAGCAGTTTTCTGGGGGCTAACTATGGCTACACCTTC
CDR3 protein: CASSFLGANYGYTF
clone size: many
J gene: TRBJ1-2
CDR3 length: 14
V gene: TRBV28
D gene: NA

CDR3 DNA: TGTGCCAGCAGCCAGGCCCTAGCGACAGATACGCAGTATTTT
CDR3 protein: CASSQALATDTQYF
clone size: few
J gene: TRBJ2-3
CDR3 length: 14
V gene: TRBV5-6
D gene: NA

CDR3 DNA: TGTGCCACCAGCAGAGGTGCCGGGGATTACTACGAGCAGTACTTC
CDR3 protein: CATSRGAGDYYEQYF
clone size: NA
J gene: TRBJ2-7
CDR3 length: 15
V gene: TRBV15
D gene: NA

CDR3 DNA: TGTGCCTGGAGTGTGGGACGGGGCTATGGCTACACCTTC
CDR3 protein: CAWSVGRGYGYTF
clone size: many
J gene: TRBJ1-2
CDR3 length: 13
V gene: TRBV30
D gene: NA

CDR3 DNA: TGTGCCAGCAGCTTCACCGGGGGGGCCACTGAAGCTTTCTTT
CDR3 protein: CASSFTGGATEAFF
clone size: many
J gene: TRBJ1-1
CDR3 length: 14
V gene: TRBV7-9
D gene: NA

CDR3 DNA: TGCAGCGTCGTGCTATCGGGTTTTCGAGGTCATGGCTGCACCTTC
CDR3 protein: CSVVLSGFRGHGCTF
clone size: few
J gene: TRBJ1-2
CDR3 length: 15
V gene: TRBV29-1
D gene: NA

CDR3 DNA: TGTGCCAGCAGCCCAGGAGCCAAAAACATTCAGTACTTC
CDR3 protein: CASSPGAKNIQYF
clone size: many
J gene: TRBJ2-4
CDR3 length: 13
V gene: TRBV12-3/TRBV12-4
D gene: NA

CDR3 DNA: TGTGCCAGCAGAAGTCTAGCGGGAAAAACCGGGGAGCTGTTTTTT
CDR3 protein: CASRSLAGKTGELFF
clone size: NA
J gene: TRBJ2-2
CDR3 length: 15
V gene: TRBV6-1
D gene: TRBD2

CDR3 DNA: TGCGCCAGCAGCGTAGGAGGGGCCAAAACGAACACCGGGGAGCTGTTTTTT
CDR3 protein: CASSVGGAKTNTGELFF
clone size: NA
J gene: TRBJ2-2
CDR3 length: 17
V gene: TRBV4-1
D gene: NA

CDR3 DNA: TGCAGTGCCCCCCGTTTTGAAAGCGGGAACAGCAATGAGCAGTTCTTC
CDR3 protein: CSAPRFESGNSNEQFF
clone size: many
J gene: TRBJ2-1
CDR3 length: 16
V gene: TRBV20-1
D gene: TRBD2

CDR3 DNA: TGTGCCAGCAGTTACTCTGGCGACAGCTCCTACGAGCAGTACTTC
CDR3 protein: CASSYSGDSSYEQYF
clone size: many
J gene: TRBJ2-7
CDR3 length: 15
V gene: TRBV6-6
D gene: NA

CDR3 DNA: TGTGCCAGCAATCTGATGGGGTTTACAGATACGCAGTATTTT
CDR3 protein: CASNLMGFTDTQYF
clone size: many
J gene: TRBJ2-3
CDR3 length: 14
V gene: TRBV12-3/TRBV12-4
D gene: NA

CDR3 DNA: TGTGCCAGCAGTTTATCCCCAGGGGGGGTGGTCTACAATGAGCAGTTCTTC
CDR3 protein: CASSLSPGGVVYNEQFF
clone size: many
J gene: TRBJ2-1
CDR3 length: 17
V gene: TRBV28
D gene: NA

CDR3 DNA: TGTGCCATCAGTGGGTCAGGGTCTGAAGCTTTCTTT
CDR3 protein: CAISGSGSEAFF
clone size: NA
J gene: TRBJ1-1
CDR3 length: 12
V gene: TRBV10-3
D gene: NA

CDR3 DNA: TGTGCCAGCTCACGTGGGAACACTGAAGCTTTCTTT
CDR3 protein: CASSRGNTEAFF
clone size: many
J gene: TRBJ1-1
CDR3 length: 12
V gene: TRBV13
D gene: NA

CDR3 DNA: TGTGCCAGCGAACCAACTGAGAATAGCGGGAGTGTGTACGAGCAGTACTTC
CDR3 protein: CASEPTENSGSVYEQYF
clone size: many
J gene: TRBJ2-7
CDR3 length: 17
V gene: TRBV7-9
D gene: TRBD2

CDR3 DNA: TGCAGTGCTAGAGATGGGGGGGACTCCCCCTACAATGAGCAGTTCTTC
CDR3 protein: CSARDGGDSPYNEQFF
clone size: many
J gene: TRBJ2-1
CDR3 length: 16
V gene: TRBV20-1
D gene: TRBD2

CDR3 DNA: TGTGCCAGCCGTGTGGGACAGGGAACCCACGAGCAGTACTTC
CDR3 protein: CASRVGQGTHEQYF
clone size: many
J gene: TRBJ2-7
CDR3 length: 14
V gene: TRBV2
D gene: TRBD1

CDR3 DNA: TGTGCCAGCAGCTTAGCGGGAAACCGCTACGAGCAGTACTTC
CDR3 protein: CASSLAGNRYEQYF
clone size: many
J gene: TRBJ2-7
CDR3 length: 14
V gene: TRBV11-1
D gene: NA

CDR3 DNA: TGTGCCAGCAGCCTAAAGGGACTAGCGGGAGGGCCGGGGGATGAGCAGTTCTTC
CDR3 protein: CASSLKGLAGGPGDEQFF
clone size: NA
J gene: TRBJ2-1
CDR3 length: 18
V gene: TRBV7-9
D gene: TRBD2